A selection of T cell receptor beta chains follows, all from one sample in a study of CD8 T cells in Susac syndrome. Via MiXCR, TCRdb re-called the immunoSEQ multiplex PCR reads, giving one row per CDR3 protein. Counted here are tens of thousands of distinct CDR3 sequences, around 93% occurring once; the ten biggest clones make up around 0.15%. Sequenced input: CD4+ T cells from PBMCs. These receptors were taken from a human donor with Susac syndrome. Each CDR3 is given without its conserved first and last residue.

J gene: TRBJ1-2; V gene: TRBV6-6; CDR3 protein: ASSWEGRANYGYT
J gene: TRBJ1-5; V gene: TRBV6-2/TRBV6-3; CDR3 protein: ASSWTQGQPQH
J gene: TRBJ1-5; V gene: TRBV30; CDR3 protein: AWSVSGNQPQH
J gene: TRBJ2-1; V gene: TRBV7-9; CDR3 protein: ASATGRLSYNEQF
J gene: TRBJ2-2; V gene: TRBV28; CDR3 protein: ASAFGGRNTGELF
J gene: TRBJ2-5; V gene: TRBV5-1; CDR3 protein: ASSPADRVETQY
J gene: TRBJ2-4; V gene: TRBV11-2; CDR3 protein: ASSTSGTIAKNIQY
J gene: TRBJ2-4; V gene: TRBV21-1; CDR3 protein: ASSKVSHLRERAKNIQY
J gene: TRBJ2-5; V gene: TRBV7-2; CDR3 protein: ASSAGTGFSETQY
J gene: TRBJ1-2; V gene: TRBV29-1; CDR3 protein: SVEWEGREYYGYT
J gene: TRBJ1-4; V gene: TRBV7-2; CDR3 protein: ASSLAGGEKLF
J gene: TRBJ2-1; V gene: TRBV6-5; CDR3 protein: ASSYTGGAGGYNEQF
J gene: TRBJ2-1; V gene: TRBV3-1; CDR3 protein: ASSYTGTAKTQF
J gene: TRBJ1-5; V gene: TRBV5-6; CDR3 protein: ASSLNRGPNQPQH
J gene: TRBJ2-5; V gene: TRBV18; CDR3 protein: ASSLRIQETQY
J gene: TRBJ2-2; V gene: TRBV24-1; CDR3 protein: ATSQAGPNTGELF
J gene: TRBJ2-2; V gene: TRBV5-1; CDR3 protein: ASSPTGIANTGELF
J gene: TRBJ1-5; V gene: TRBV12-3/TRBV12-4; CDR3 protein: ASSFGTGYQPQH
J gene: TRBJ2-7; V gene: TRBV7-2; CDR3 protein: ASSSQGAGQMRRY
J gene: TRBJ2-7; V gene: TRBV2; CDR3 protein: ASSETGAGEQY
J gene: TRBJ2-5; V gene: TRBV6-5; CDR3 protein: ASSKDRRPRETQY